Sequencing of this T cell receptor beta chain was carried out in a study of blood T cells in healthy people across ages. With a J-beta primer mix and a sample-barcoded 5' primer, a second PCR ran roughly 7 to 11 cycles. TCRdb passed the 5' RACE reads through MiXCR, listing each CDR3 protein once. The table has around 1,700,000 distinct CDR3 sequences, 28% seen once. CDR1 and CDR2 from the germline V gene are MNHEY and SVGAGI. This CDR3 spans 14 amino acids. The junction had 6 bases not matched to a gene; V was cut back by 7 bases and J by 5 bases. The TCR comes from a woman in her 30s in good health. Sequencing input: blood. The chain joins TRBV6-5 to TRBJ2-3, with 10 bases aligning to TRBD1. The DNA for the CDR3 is TGTGCCAGCAAAACTGGGACAGGGGTAGATACGCAGTATTTT. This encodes CASKTGTGVDTQYF.